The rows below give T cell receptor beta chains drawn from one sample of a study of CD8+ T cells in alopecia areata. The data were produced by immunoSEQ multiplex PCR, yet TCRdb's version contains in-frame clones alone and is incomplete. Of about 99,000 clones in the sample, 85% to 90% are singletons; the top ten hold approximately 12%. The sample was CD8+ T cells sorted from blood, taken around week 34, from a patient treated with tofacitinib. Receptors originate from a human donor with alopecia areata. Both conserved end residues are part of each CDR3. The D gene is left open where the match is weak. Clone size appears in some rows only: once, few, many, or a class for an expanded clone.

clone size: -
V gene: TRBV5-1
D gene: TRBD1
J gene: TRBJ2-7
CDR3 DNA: TGCGCCAGCAGTGCAGGGACAGGGGCCTACGAGCAGTACTTC
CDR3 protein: CASSAGTGAYEQYF

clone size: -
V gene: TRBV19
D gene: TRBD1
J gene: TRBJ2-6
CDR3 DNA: TGTGCCAGTGGGACAGGGGGCTCTGGGGCCAACGTCCTGACTTTC
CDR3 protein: CASGTGGSGANVLTF

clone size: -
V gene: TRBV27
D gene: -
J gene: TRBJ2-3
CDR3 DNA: TGTGCCAGCAGTTTCTGGCAGGGGAGCACAGATACGCAGTATTTT
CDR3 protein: CASSFWQGSTDTQYF

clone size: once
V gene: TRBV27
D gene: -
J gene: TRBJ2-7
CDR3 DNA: TGTGCCAGCAGTCATGATCCCAGAAACCACGAGCAGTACTTC
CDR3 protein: CASSHDPRNHEQYF

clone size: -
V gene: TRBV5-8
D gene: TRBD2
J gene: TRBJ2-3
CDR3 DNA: TGTGCCAGCAGCTTGGGGACTAGCGGTGTCACAGATACGCAGTATTTT
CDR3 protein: CASSLGTSGVTDTQYF

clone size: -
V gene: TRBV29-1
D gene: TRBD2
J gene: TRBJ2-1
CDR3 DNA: TGCAGCGTTGTGGGGGGGTCCTACAATGAGCAGTTCTTC
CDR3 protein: CSVVGGSYNEQFF

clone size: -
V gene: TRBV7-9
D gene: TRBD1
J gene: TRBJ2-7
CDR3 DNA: TGTGCCAGCAGCCCTCCGACAGGGAACTACGAGCAGTACTTC
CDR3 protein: CASSPPTGNYEQYF

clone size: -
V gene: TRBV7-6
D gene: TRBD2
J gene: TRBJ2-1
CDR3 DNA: TGTGCCAGCAGCTTAGTACCGGCTAGCGGGGTTTCCTACAATGAGCAGTTCTTC
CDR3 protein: CASSLVPASGVSYNEQFF

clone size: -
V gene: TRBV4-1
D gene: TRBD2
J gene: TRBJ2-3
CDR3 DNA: TGCGCCAGCAGCCAAAGGGTGGCGGGAGGGCCAACAGATACGCAGTATTTT
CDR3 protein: CASSQRVAGGPTDTQYF

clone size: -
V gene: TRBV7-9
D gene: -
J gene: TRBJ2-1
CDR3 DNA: TGTGCCAGCAGCTTAGTCGAGGGGGAGCAGTTCTTC
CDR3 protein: CASSLVEGEQFF

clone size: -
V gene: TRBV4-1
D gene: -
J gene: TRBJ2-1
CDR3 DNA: TGCGCCAGCAGCCCCGGAGGGACTAATGAGCAGTTCTTC
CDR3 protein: CASSPGGTNEQFF

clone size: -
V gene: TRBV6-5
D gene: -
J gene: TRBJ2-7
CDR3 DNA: TGTGCCAGCAGTTTGGACGGGGCAAGATCCTACGAGCAGTACTTC
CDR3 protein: CASSLDGARSYEQYF

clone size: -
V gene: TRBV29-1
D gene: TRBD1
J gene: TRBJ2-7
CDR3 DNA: TGCAGCATCCTTCTGGGACAGGGCTACGAGCAGTACTTC
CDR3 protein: CSILLGQGYEQYF

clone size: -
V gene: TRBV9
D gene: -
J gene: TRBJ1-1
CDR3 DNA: TGTGCCAGCAGCGTAGCTACAGAGAACACTGAAGCTTTCTTT
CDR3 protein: CASSVATENTEAFF

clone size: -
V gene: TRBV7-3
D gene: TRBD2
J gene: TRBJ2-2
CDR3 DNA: TGTGCCAGCAGCTTAACATCAGGACTAGCGGGTTTCGGGGAGCTGTTTTTT
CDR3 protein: CASSLTSGLAGFGELFF

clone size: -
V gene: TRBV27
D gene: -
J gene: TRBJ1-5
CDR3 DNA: TGTGCCAGCAGTTCTTCAAGGGACAATCAGCCCCAGCATTTT
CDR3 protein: CASSSSRDNQPQHF

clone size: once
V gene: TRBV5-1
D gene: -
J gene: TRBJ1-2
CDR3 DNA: TGCGCCAGCACCACAGACGGGAGCTACACCTTC
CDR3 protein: CASTTDGSYTF

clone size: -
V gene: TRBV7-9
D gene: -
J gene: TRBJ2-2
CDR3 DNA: TGTGCCAGCAGTCCCAACACCGGGGAGCTGTTTTTT
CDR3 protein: CASSPNTGELFF

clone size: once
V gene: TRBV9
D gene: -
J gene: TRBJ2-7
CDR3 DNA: TGTGCCAGCAGCCCGGAGGGACAACCCTACGAGCAGTACTTC
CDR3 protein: CASSPEGQPYEQYF

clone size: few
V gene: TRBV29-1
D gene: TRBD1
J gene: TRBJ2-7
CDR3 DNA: TGCAGCGTTGACCCGGGACAGGGCTCCTACGAGCAGTACTTC
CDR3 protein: CSVDPGQGSYEQYF

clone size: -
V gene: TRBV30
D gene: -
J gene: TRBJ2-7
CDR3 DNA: TGTGCCTGGAGTGTTGTGGGTTTCGTCGAATACGAGCAGTACTTC
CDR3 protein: CAWSVVGFVEYEQYF

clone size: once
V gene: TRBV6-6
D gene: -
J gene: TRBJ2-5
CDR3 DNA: TGTGCCAGCAGAGAAAGCCGGGAGACCCAGTACTTC
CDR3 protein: CASRESRETQYF

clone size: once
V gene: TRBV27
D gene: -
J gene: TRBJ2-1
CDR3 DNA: TGTGCCAGCGGCGTTTGGAGGGATGAGCAGTTCTTC
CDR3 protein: CASGVWRDEQFF

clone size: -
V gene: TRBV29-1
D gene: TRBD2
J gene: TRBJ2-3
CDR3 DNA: TGCAGCGTTGAACTCCGCGGGGGGCGGGGCACAGATACGCAGTATTTT
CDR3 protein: CSVELRGGRGTDTQYF

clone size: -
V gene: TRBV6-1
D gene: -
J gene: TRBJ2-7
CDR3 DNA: TGTGCCAGCAGTGAGGGCAGAGATTACGAGCAGTACTTC
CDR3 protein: CASSEGRDYEQYF

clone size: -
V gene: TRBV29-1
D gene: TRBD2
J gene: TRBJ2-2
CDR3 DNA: TGCAGCGTTGAGGGACTAGCGGGAGTAGCCGGGGAGCTGTTTTTT
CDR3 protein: CSVEGLAGVAGELFF

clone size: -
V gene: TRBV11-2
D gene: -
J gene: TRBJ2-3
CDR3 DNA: TGTGCCAGCCTGTCTAGCGGCACAGATACGCAGTATTTT
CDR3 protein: CASLSSGTDTQYF

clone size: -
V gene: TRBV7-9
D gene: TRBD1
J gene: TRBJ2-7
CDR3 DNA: TGTGCCAGCGGGATCGCAGACAGGGGCCCTTTTCCCCCTTACGAGCAGTACTTC
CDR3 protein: CASGIADRGPFPPYEQYF

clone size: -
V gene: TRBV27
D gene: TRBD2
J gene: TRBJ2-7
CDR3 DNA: TGTGCCAGCAGTCCGGGACTAGCCTACGAGCAGTACTTC
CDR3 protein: CASSPGLAYEQYF

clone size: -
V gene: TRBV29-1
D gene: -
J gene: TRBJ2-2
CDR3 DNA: TGCAGCGTTGCCGAAATGCCCGGGGAGCTGTTTTTT
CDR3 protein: CSVAEMPGELFF

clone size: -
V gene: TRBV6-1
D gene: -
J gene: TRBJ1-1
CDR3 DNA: TGTGCCAGCAGGGAACAGGTTGTCACTGAAGCTTTCTTT
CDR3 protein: CASREQVVTEAFF

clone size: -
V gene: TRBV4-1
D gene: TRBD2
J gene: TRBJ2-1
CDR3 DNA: TGCGCCAGCAGCCTGAAGCGGGAGGGGTATGAGCAGTTCTTC
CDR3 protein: CASSLKREGYEQFF

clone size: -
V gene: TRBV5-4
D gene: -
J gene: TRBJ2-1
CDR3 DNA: TGTGCCAGCAGCTTAATCAATGAGCAGTTCTTC
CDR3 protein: CASSLINEQFF

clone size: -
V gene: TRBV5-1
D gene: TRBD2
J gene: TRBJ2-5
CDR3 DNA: TGCGCCAGCAGCTTGCTTGCTAGCGGGAGGGGGAGAGAGACCCAGTACTTC
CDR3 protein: CASSLLASGRGRETQYF

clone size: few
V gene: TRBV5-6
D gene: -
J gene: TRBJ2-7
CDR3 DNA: TGTGCCAGCAGCTCCGCCTACGAGCAGTACTTC
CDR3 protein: CASSSAYEQYF

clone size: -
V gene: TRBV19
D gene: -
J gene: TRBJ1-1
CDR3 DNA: TGTGCCAGTAGTAAGGGAAGGGGAGGAACTGAAGCTTTCTTT
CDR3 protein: CASSKGRGGTEAFF

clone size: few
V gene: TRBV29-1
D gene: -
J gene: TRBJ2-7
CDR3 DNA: TGCAGCGTAGGGAGAACAGGACAGCCCTACGAGCAGTACTTC
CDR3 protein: CSVGRTGQPYEQYF

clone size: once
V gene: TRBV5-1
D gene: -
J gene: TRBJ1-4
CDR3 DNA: TGCGCCAGCAGCTTGGGGACCTTAGGACGCGAAAAACTGTTTTTT
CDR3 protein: CASSLGTLGREKLFF

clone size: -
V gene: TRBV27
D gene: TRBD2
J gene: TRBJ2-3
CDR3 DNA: TGTGCCAGCAGTGCACGACTAGCGGGAGTGCTGGATACGCAGTATTTT
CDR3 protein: CASSARLAGVLDTQYF

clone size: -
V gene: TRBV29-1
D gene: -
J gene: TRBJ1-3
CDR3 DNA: TGCAGCGTTGCTGGGAGCTCTGGAAACACCATATATTTT
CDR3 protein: CSVAGSSGNTIYF

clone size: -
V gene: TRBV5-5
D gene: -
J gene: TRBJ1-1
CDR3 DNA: TGTGCCAGCAGCTTGCTGAACACTGAAGCTTTCTTT
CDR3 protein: CASSLLNTEAFF

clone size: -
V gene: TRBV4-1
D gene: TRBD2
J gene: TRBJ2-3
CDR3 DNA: TGCGCCAGCAGCCTCCATCGGACTAGCGGGGGAGCAACAGATACGCAGTATTTT
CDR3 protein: CASSLHRTSGGATDTQYF

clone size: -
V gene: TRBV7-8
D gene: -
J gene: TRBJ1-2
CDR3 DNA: TGTGCCAGCAGCCACCCAGGGGTTCTATATGGCTACACCTTC
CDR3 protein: CASSHPGVLYGYTF

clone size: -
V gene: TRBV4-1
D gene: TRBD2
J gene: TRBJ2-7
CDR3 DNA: TGCGCCAGCAGCTATCTATCCGGGGGGGGTGAGATGAACTTC
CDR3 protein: CASSYLSGGGEMNF

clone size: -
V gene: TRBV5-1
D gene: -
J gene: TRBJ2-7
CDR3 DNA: TGCGCCAGCAGCTTGGACGGCGGTCAGACCTACGAGCAGTACTTC
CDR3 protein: CASSLDGGQTYEQYF

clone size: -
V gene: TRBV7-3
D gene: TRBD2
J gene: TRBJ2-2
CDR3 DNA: TGTGCCAGCAGCTTTGACGGCCTAGCGGGGGAATTACCTAACACCGGGGAGCTGTTTTTT
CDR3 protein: CASSFDGLAGELPNTGELFF

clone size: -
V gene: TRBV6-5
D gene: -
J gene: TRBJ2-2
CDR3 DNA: TGTGCCAGCAGTTACTCCAGCGCGAACACCGGGGAGCTGTTTTTT
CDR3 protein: CASSYSSANTGELFF

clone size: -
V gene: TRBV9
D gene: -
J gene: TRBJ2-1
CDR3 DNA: TGTGCCAGCAGCGTAGAGGACGTGTTGCAGGGCGATGAGCAGTTCTTC
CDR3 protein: CASSVEDVLQGDEQFF

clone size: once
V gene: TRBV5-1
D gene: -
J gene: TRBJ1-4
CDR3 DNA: TGCGCCAGCAGCTTGGTACTGGGTAATGAAAAACTGTTTTTT
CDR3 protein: CASSLVLGNEKLFF

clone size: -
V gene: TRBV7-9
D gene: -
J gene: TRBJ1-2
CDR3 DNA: TGTGCCAGCACCCCCAGAGACGGTCGGAACTATGGCTACACCTTC
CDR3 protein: CASTPRDGRNYGYTF

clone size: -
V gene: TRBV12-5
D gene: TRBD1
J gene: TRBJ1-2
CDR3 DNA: TGTGCTAGTGGTCACGGACAGGCCCTACCTAACTATGGCTACACCTTC
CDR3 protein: CASGHGQALPNYGYTF

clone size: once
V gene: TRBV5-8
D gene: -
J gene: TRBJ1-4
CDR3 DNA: TGTGCCAGCAGTGGATCCGCTAATGAAAAACTGTTTTTT
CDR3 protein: CASSGSANEKLFF

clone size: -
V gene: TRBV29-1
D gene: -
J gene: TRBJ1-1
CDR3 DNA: TGCAGCGTTGAATCGCGTGGCGGGGACACTGAAGCTTTCTTT
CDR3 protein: CSVESRGGDTEAFF

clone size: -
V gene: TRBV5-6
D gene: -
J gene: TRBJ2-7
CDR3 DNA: TGTGCCAGCAGCGGATACCGGACGGGTTACGAGCAGTACTTC
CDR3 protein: CASSGYRTGYEQYF

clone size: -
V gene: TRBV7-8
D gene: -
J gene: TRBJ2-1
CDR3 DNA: TGTGCCAGCAGCTTAGGTCATGGCAATGAGCAGTTCTTC
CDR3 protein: CASSLGHGNEQFF

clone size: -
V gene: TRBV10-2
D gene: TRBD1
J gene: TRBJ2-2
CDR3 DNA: TGCGCCAGCAGTAGACAGGGCGGCGGGGAGCTGTTTTTT
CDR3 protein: CASSRQGGGELFF

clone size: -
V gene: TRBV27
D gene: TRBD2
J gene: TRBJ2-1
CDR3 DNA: TGTGCCAGCAGTTTAGCGGGAGGGAGCTCCTACAATGAGCAGTTCTTC
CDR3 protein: CASSLAGGSSYNEQFF